This TCR beta chain was sequenced during a study of OX40 agonist ivuxolimab in advanced cancers. Findings of the study overall: The CD4+ and CD8+ T cells in the blood had expanded clonally by week 6 at 0.1 to 3.0 mg/kg.

About this clone: What it binds is not known.

CDR3 length equals 17 residues. V was cut by 0 bases and J by 0 bases, with 9 bases left in between. In germline, CDR1 is LGHNA, CDR2 YNFKEQ. Produced via immunoSEQ multiplex PCR; TCRdb's table is partial and in-frame only. The sample shows about 96,000 clones, approximately 80% of them seen only once. The clonotype comes from an adult with an advanced solid tumor such as melanoma, head and neck, liver or kidney cancer. The rearrangement uses TRBV4-2 and TRBJ2-6; D is unclear. Sequenced material: CD4+ or CD8+ T cells sorted from blood, taken in a trial of the OX40 agonist ivuxolimab. CDR3 residues: CASSQDRWDSGANVLTF. CDR3 in DNA: TGTGCCAGCAGCCAAGATAGATGGGACTCTGGGGCCAACGTCCTGACTTTC.